A selection of T cell receptor beta chains follows, all from one sample in a study of patients and donors after allogeneic stem cell transplantation. TCRdb re-derived calls from the RT-PCR reads in MiXCR, one entry per CDR3 protein. The profile shows about 40,000 distinct CDR3 sequences, more than 30% of them singletons. Sequenced material: blood, either unsorted or a sorted T cell fraction (not recorded which). The receptors were gathered from a human donor who was either an allogeneic HSCT recipient or a stem cell or donor lymphocyte infusion donor (not recorded which). It is not recorded whose cells these are; they may come from a transplant donor. Each CDR3 is given with its conserved first and last residue. The D gene is left open where the match is weak. Clone sizes are given selectively: once, few, many, or a class where the clone is expanded.

size,J,D,V,CDR3,DNA
few,TRBJ2-7,-,TRBV5-1,CASRPGNSYEQYF,TGCGCCAGCAGACCCGGGAACTCCTACGAGCAGTACTTC
-,TRBJ1-2,-,TRBV28,CASSLFVVGGYTF,TGTGCCAGCAGTTTATTTGTGGTGGGTGGCTACACCTTC
-,TRBJ2-7,-,TRBV27,CASSPNPADSYEQYF,TGTGCCAGCAGTCCGAATCCAGCTGACTCCTACGAGCAGTACTTC
-,TRBJ1-2,-,TRBV7-9,CASSLRRSEDYGYTF,TGTGCCAGCAGCCTTAGGAGATCAGAGGACTATGGCTACACCTTC
many,TRBJ1-2,TRBD1,TRBV6-5,CASSYTIQGAVYGYTF,TGTGCCAGCAGTTACACTATACAGGGGGCGGTCTATGGCTACACCTTC
-,TRBJ2-3,TRBD2,TRBV12-3/TRBV12-4,CASSQTSGRALGTDTQYF,TGTGCCAGCAGTCAGACTAGCGGGAGGGCCTTAGGCACAGATACGCAGTATTTT
few,TRBJ1-5,-,TRBV29-1,CSVGRFSNQPQHF,TGCAGCGTCGGACGGTTTAGCAATCAGCCCCAGCATTTT
many,TRBJ1-5,-,TRBV4-1,CASSQVWDSNQPQHF,TGCGCCAGCAGCCAAGTTTGGGATAGCAATCAGCCCCAGCATTTT
few,TRBJ2-5,-,TRBV7-9,CASSFLRREETQYF,TGTGCCAGCAGCTTCTTGAGGAGGGAAGAGACCCAGTACTTC
few,TRBJ1-6,-,TRBV28,CASRGDISSSPLHF,TGTGCCAGCAGAGGGGACATCAGCAGTTCACCCCTCCACTTT
-,TRBJ2-1,-,TRBV7-2,CASSRTWNEQFF,TGTGCCAGCAGCCGTACATGGAATGAGCAGTTCTTC
few,TRBJ2-7,-,TRBV5-1,CASSLEGTPSTSGYF,TGCGCCAGCAGCTTGGAAGGCACCCCCTCTACGTCAGGTTACTTC
few,TRBJ1-5,-,TRBV4-1,CASSQEFLPTGGNQPQHF,TGCGCCAGCAGCCAAGAGTTTTTACCGACAGGCGGCAATCAGCCCCAGCATTTT
once,TRBJ2-4,-,TRBV4-1,CASSQGRENIQYF,TGCGCCAGCAGCCAAGGAAGGGAAAACATTCAGTACTTC